A single sample gave rise to the 29 T cell receptor beta chains below, sequenced in a study of Ad26.COV2.S vaccination and SARS-CoV-2 variants. TCRdb's copy holds only in-frame clones and misses some; the assay was immunoSEQ multiplex PCR. The sample yields about 350,000 clones, about 91% seen once. This sample comprised peripheral blood, obtained after recovery from COVID-19. The receptors were sampled from a human donor who had recovered from COVID-19.

This chain links TRBV6-5 with TRBJ2-5; 7 bases are a match to TRBD1. The CDR3 is 12 residues long. With V trimmed by 8 bases and J by 2 bases, 2 bases remained unmatched. CDR1 is MNHEY and CDR2 is SVGAGI in the germline V gene. CDR3 coding DNA: TGTGCCAGCGGGACAGAGCAAGAGACCCAGTACTTC. It encodes CASGTEQETQYF.

This chain joins TRBV6-5 and TRBJ2-3; D gene unclear. This CDR3 has 15 residues. V shed 1 base and J shed 2 bases, with 10 bases lying between them. The germline V gene has CDR1 MNHEY and CDR2 SVGAGI. The CDR3 bases are TGTGCCAGCAGTTACTTTGGGCAATTCACAGATACGCAGTATTTT. It yields the protein CASSYFGQFTDTQYF.

V gene TRBV7-9 combines with J gene TRBJ1-5, with TRBD1 as a possible D gene (6 bases). This CDR3 is 14 amino acids long. The ends were cut back, 5 bases at V and 6 bases at J, with 14 bases in the middle. Germline assignment: CDR1 SEHNR and CDR2 FQNEAQ (reference sequence). This CDR3 reads CASSGGQLAQPQHF. Written as DNA, the CDR3 is TGTGCCAGCAGCGGGGGACAACTAGCTCAGCCCCAGCATTTT.

This clone is a singleton in its sample. The chain has TRBV6-2 or TRBV6-3 and TRBJ2-1; TRBD1 agrees at 12 bases. This CDR3 contains 16 residues. The J segment lost 6 bases and the V segment lost 3 bases, leaving 6 bases of the junction unmatched. CDR1 is MNHEY, CDR2 SVGEGT, per germline. The CDR3 region has the DNA TGTGCCAGCAGTTATAGGCCGGGACAGGGGGCCAATGAGCAGTTCTTC. This translates into CASSYRPGQGANEQFF.

This chain connects TRBV7-6 to TRBJ2-3; 12 positions agree with TRBD2. After removal of 2 bases from V and 0 bases from J, the junction contained 9 bases not matched to a gene. Germline V CDR1 and CDR2: SGHVS, FNYEAQ. The CDR3 spans 19 residues. The CDR3 here is CASSLPTSGGQLSTDTQYF. In DNA, the CDR3 is TGTGCCAGCAGCTTACCGACTAGCGGGGGCCAATTAAGCACAGATACGCAGTATTTT. Combining the CDR3 with reference TRBV7-6 and TRBJ2-3 gives the whole variable domain GAGVSQSPRYKVTKRGQDVALRCDPISGHVSLYWYRQALGQGPEFLTYFNYEAQQDKSGLPNDRFSAERPEGSISTLTIQRTEQRDSAMYRCASSLPTSGGQLSTDTQYFGPGTRLTVL.

This clone was observed a single time. The J gene is TRBJ1-5, the V gene TRBV27; maybe TRBD1 (6 bases). The CDR3 sequence is 15 residues long. Looked up from germline, CDR1 is MNHEY and CDR2 is SMNVEV (reference sequence). With 1 base removed from V and 4 bases from J, the gap between germline ends came to 11 bases. The CDR3 sequence is CASSLWGRRNQPQHF. CDR3 coding DNA: TGTGCCAGCAGTTTATGGGGGCGCCGAAATCAGCCCCAGCATTTT.

CDR3 in DNA: TGTGCCATCAGTGAGTCCCGTGTGAGCTCCTATAATTCACCCCTCCACTTT. It codes for CAISESRVSSYNSPLHF. The rearrangement links TRBV10-3 to TRBJ1-6; D gene uncertain. V was cut by 0 bases and J by 0 bases, with 9 bases left in between. The CDR3 covers 17 residues. The germline CDR1 and CDR2 sequences are ENHRY and SYGVKD.

This clone has just one count. The V gene is TRBV7-9, the J gene TRBJ1-1, with a tentative D call TRBD1 (5 bases). Germline-derived CDR1 and CDR2 are SEHNR and FQNEAQ (reference sequence). The CDR3 totals 19 residues. The V end lost 5 bases, the J end lost 1 base, and 26 bases lay between the germline ends. The CDR3 nucleotides read TGTGCCAGCAGCCATTCTAACCCCGGCAGGGTCAAACGGAACACTGAAGCTTTCTTT. Translated: CASSHSNPGRVKRNTEAFF.

The chain uses TRBV29-1 and TRBJ1-2; 7 positions agree with TRBD1. J lost 0 bases, V lost 4 bases, and 2 bases had no gene match. Germline V gene data show CDR1 as SQVTM and CDR2 as ANQGSEA. The CDR3 is 13 amino acids. CDR3 DNA sequence: TGCAGCGTTGGGGACAGATCTAACTATGGCTACACCTTC. This sequence encodes CSVGDRSNYGYTF.

This clone has a single count. The chain is built from TRBV12-2 and TRBJ2-3; whether TRBD2, the table's D call, matches the DNA was not checked. TRBV12-2 has pseudogene status. The CDR3 spans 17 residues. The CDR3 reads CASRLDRSSYHTDTQYF. In DNA form, the CDR3 reads TGTGCAAGTCGCTTAGACCGGAGCAGCTATCACACAGATACGCAGTATTTT.

V is TRBV7-9 and J is TRBJ1-2; 8 nucleotides agree with TRBD1. The germline V gene encodes CDR1 SEHNR and CDR2 FQNEAQ (reference sequence). The ends lost 4 bases at V and 6 bases at J; junction bases unmatched: 4. The CDR3 contains 13 residues. CDR3: CASSSDRGDGYTF. In nucleotides, the CDR3 is TGTGCCAGCAGCTCCGACAGGGGAGATGGCTACACCTTC.

V gene TRBV19 combines with J gene TRBJ2-3; 16 bases align to TRBD2. The CDR3 consists of 15 residues. With V trimmed by 5 bases and J by 6 bases, 2 bases remained unmatched. Looked up from germline, CDR1 is LNHDA and CDR2 is SQIVND (reference sequence). This CDR3 reads CASSEGLAGGDTQYF. The CDR3 DNA reads TGTGCCAGTAGTGAGGGACTAGCGGGAGGGGATACGCAGTATTTT.

V is TRBV10-3 and J is TRBJ2-3; 10 bases are a match to TRBD2. CDR3 length: 17 amino acids. Trimming took 10 bases from V and 0 from J; bases not matched to a gene: 13. Germline lookup yields CDR1 ENHRY and CDR2 SYGVKD. CDR3 in DNA: TGTGCCACCTTAATCCCCACTAGCGGGGCTAGCACAGATACGCAGTATTTT. Residues: CATLIPTSGASTDTQYF.

This clone was seen a single time. The chain joins TRBV5-4 to TRBJ2-2; possibly TRBD2 for D (5 bases). The CDR3 length is 12 residues. V was pared by 4 bases and J by 4 bases, with 5 bases between. Germline-derived CDR1 and CDR2 are SGHNT and YYREEE (reference sequence). The CDR3 reads CASSAGTGELFF. In DNA, the CDR3 is TGTGCCAGCAGCGCGGGCACCGGGGAGCTGTTTTTT.

The chain couples TRBV19 to TRBJ1-3, with 8 bases that match TRBD1. V dropped 6 bases and J dropped 0; count of bases not matched to a gene: 7. The CDR3 is made up of 16 amino acids. The germline V gene encodes CDR1 LNHDA and CDR2 SQIVND (reference sequence). In nucleotides, the CDR3 is TGTGCCAGTAGATCCCCAGGGGGCAGCTCTGGAAACACCATATATTTT. Protein: CASRSPGGSSGNTIYF. Supplemented by reference TRBV19 and TRBJ1-3, the full variable domain reads DGGITQSPKYLFRKEGQNVTLSCEQNLNHDAMYWYRQDPGQGLRLIYYSQIVNDFQKGDIAEGYSVSREKKESFPLTVTSAQKNPTAFYLCASRSPGGSSGNTIYFGEGSWLTVV.

The chain couples TRBV30 to TRBJ1-1; 7 bases align to TRBD1. The CDR3 has 21 amino acids. The germline V gene has CDR1 GTSNPN and CDR2 SVGIG (reference sequence). V lost 3 bases, J lost 6 bases, and 31 bases stayed unmatched. This chain's CDR3 is CAWRFPLECIVVDRESSEAFF. DNA of the CDR3: TGTGCCTGGAGGTTCCCCCTGGAGTGTATAGTTGTTGACAGGGAGTCTTCTGAAGCTTTCTTT.

This sequence joins TRBV29-1 and TRBJ1-2, with D perhaps TRBD1 (5 bases). The germline V gene has CDR1 SQVTM and CDR2 ANQGSEA. This CDR3 region has 13 residues. The V end lost 2 bases, the J end lost 7 bases, and 14 bases lay between the germline ends. The CDR3 spells CSVEIGGGRGYTF. CDR3 in DNA: TGCAGCGTTGAAATCGGGGGGGGACGTGGCTACACCTTC. Variable domain in full (rest from reference TRBV29-1 and TRBJ1-2): SAVISQKPSRDICQRGTSLTIQCQVDSQVTMMFWYRQQPGQSLTLIATANQGSEATYESGFVIDKFPISRPNLTFSTLTVSNMSPEDSSIYLCSVEIGGGRGYTFGSGTRLTVV.

The gene calls are TRBV3-1 (or the pseudogene TRBV3-2) and TRBJ2-5; 8 bases are shared with TRBD2. CDR3 size: 16 residues. The germline V gene has CDR1 LGHDT and CDR2 YNNKEL (reference sequence). With 0 bases clipped from V and 5 bases from J, the junction kept 8 bases outside the gene matches. The CDR3 loop is CASSQDGARGVETQYF. Here the CDR3 DNA reads TGTGCCAGCAGCCAAGACGGGGCGCGGGGGGTCGAGACCCAGTACTTC.

The chain has TRBV21-1 and TRBJ1-1; TRBD1, as called in the table, went unchecked against the DNA. TRBV21-1 is a pseudogene locus. There are 13 residues in the CDR3. The CDR3 DNA sequence: TGTGCCAGCAGCAAATTCAGGGCCGAAGAGGCTTTCTTT. This encodes CASSKFRAEEAFF.

This clone has just a few counts. V and J are TRBV5-6 and TRBJ1-6; D is possibly TRBD1 (5 bases). V was cut by 4 bases and J by 9 bases, with 20 bases left in between. Germline values: CDR1 SGHDT, CDR2 YYEEEE. The length of the CDR3 is 16 residues. The CDR3 bases are TGTGCCAGCAGCGTGAGACGGGGGATTCGTAGTTCACCCCTCCACTTT. This sequence encodes CASSVRRGIRSSPLHF.

This clone was detected only once. V is TRBV7-8 and J is TRBJ1-2; the match to TRBD1 covers 8 bases. The V and J ends lost 2 bases and 0 bases, in that order; junction bases with no gene match: 5. CDR1 SGHVS and CDR2 FQNEAQ come from the germline V gene. The CDR3 spans 16 residues. This CDR3 reads CASSLPRTGSNYGYTF. The CDR3 DNA reads TGTGCCAGCAGCTTACCCCGGACAGGGTCTAACTATGGCTACACCTTC.

The rearrangement links TRBV6-4 to TRBJ2-2; perhaps TRBD1 as D (5 bases). V was trimmed by 3 bases and J by 4 bases, leaving 9 bases between them. The germline CDR1 and CDR2 sequences are MRHNA and SNTAGT. CDR3 length: 14 residues. The CDR3 loop reads CASSEQAGTGELFF. The DNA for the CDR3 is TGTGCCAGCAGTGAACAGGCCGGCACCGGGGAGCTGTTTTTT.

The chain joins TRBV7-8 to TRBJ2-2; a possible D gene is TRBD2 (5 bases). The germline V and J ends were trimmed by 5 bases and 4 bases, with 14 bases remaining between them. The CDR3 covers 15 residues. Germline values: CDR1 SGHVS, CDR2 FQNEAQ. The DNA for the CDR3 is TGTGCCAGCAGCCAAAGGCCGGCGGGCACCGGGGAGCTGTTTTTT. This gives the protein CASSQRPAGTGELFF. Looking up the rest from reference TRBV7-8 and TRBJ2-2 gives the full variable domain: GAGVSQSPRYKVAKRGQDVALRCDPISGHVSLFWYQQALGQGPEFLTYFQNEAQLDKSGLPSDRFFAERPEGSVSTLKIQRTQQEDSAVYLCASSQRPAGTGELFFGEGSRLTVL.

In regard to this clone: The same CDR3 can be traced to other DNA sequences in this sample. V and J are TRBV5-1 and TRBJ1-1; a possible D gene is TRBD1 (5 bases). Trimming cost V 1 base and J 2 bases, with 12 bases left between them. Germline V CDR1 and CDR2: SGHRS, YFSETQ. The CDR3 consists of 15 residues. The CDR3 sequence is CASSLRTGGNTEAFF. The CDR3 coding sequence is TGCGCCAGCAGCTTGCGCACAGGAGGCAACACTGAAGCTTTCTTT.

This sequence joins TRBV11-3 and TRBJ2-7; 7 bases map to TRBD1. CDR1 is SGHNT, CDR2 YENEEA, per germline. Unmatched junction bases numbered 1, after V lost 5 bases and J lost 0 bases. CDR3 length equals 13 residues. CDR3 coding DNA: TGTGCCAGCAGCGGGGACAGCTCCTACGAGCAGTACTTC. Its protein product is CASSGDSSYEQYF.

The rearrangement uses TRBV10-1 and TRBJ1-4; D ambiguous. Between the trimmed V and J ends, which lost 2 bases and 7 bases, there was a span of 8 bases. The CDR3 is 13 residues long. The germline V gene encodes CDR1 WNHNN and CDR2 SYGVQD (reference sequence). CDR3 bases: TGCGCCAGCAGTGAGACCCCCGGTGAAAAACTGTTTTTT. Protein: CASSETPGEKLFF.

The chain has TRBV25-1 and TRBJ1-1; weak D call: TRBD1 (5 bases). The germline V gene encodes CDR1 MGHDK and CDR2 SYGVNS. Trimming took 4 bases from V and 4 from J, leaving 13 bases between them. The CDR3 is 14 amino acids. The CDR3 region is CASSGDLGITEAFF. Here the CDR3 DNA reads TGTGCCAGCAGTGGGGACCTAGGGATCACTGAAGCTTTCTTT.

The chain combines TRBV29-1 with TRBJ1-1, with 8 bases identical to TRBD1. With V trimmed by 5 bases and J by 5 bases, 10 bases remained unmatched. The CDR3 consists of 14 residues. The germline CDR1 and CDR2 sequences are SQVTM and ANQGSEA. CDR3 nucleotides: TGCAGCGTTACTCCTACGGGGACAGGAACTGAAGCTTTCTTT. Translating it yields CSVTPTGTGTEAFF.

V usage is TRBV6-1 and J usage is TRBJ1-3; D unresolved. The V and J ends lost 1 base and 0 bases respectively, with 7 bases between them. This CDR3 is built from 15 residues. Germline CDR1 MNHNS, CDR2 SASEGT. This chain's CDR3 is CASSEGRISGNTIYF. DNA of the CDR3: TGTGCCAGCAGTGAAGGCAGGATCTCTGGAAACACCATATATTTT.